The 8 T cell receptor beta chains below come from one sample, sequenced in a study of identical twins. MiXCR was run by TCRdb on the 5' RACE reads, yielding one entry per CDR3 protein. The sample has a few hundred thousand distinct CDR3 sequences, about 12% seen once. This same sample was also taken into another study, of yellow fever vaccine responses in identical twins.

Input material: CD8+ T cells sorted from blood. The receptors shown here come from a woman aged 18-29 years in good health.

The table lists this clonotype with many counts. The V call is TRBV12-3 or TRBV12-4, the J call TRBJ2-2; no clear D. The CDR3 runs 13 residues. V was pared by 0 bases and J by 9 bases, with 8 bases between. The CDR3 reads CASSLAPGRELFF. The DNA for the CDR3 is TGTGCCAGCAGTTTAGCGCCCGGCCGGGAGCTGTTTTTT.

The sample holds many counts of this clonotype. The chain has TRBV27 and TRBJ1-2, with 10 nucleotides matching TRBD1. V gave up 10 bases and J gave up 5 bases; unmatched junction bases: 4. The CDR3 has 12 residues. CDR1 is MNHEY, CDR2 SMNVEV, per germline (reference sequence). The CDR3: CATGTGAYGYTF. As DNA, the CDR3 is TGTGCCACTGGGACAGGGGCATATGGCTACACCTTC.

The rearrangement uses TRBV13 and TRBJ2-7, with D uncertain. Germline V lookup: CDR1 PRHDT, CDR2 FYEKMQ (reference sequence). The CDR3 is 12 residues long. V was shortened by 3 bases and J by 7 bases, with 10 bases between the two germline ends. The DNA for the CDR3 is TGTGCCAGCAGCTTTGGGATTAGGGAGCAGTACGTC. This codes for CASSFGIREQYV.

At least ten counts were recorded for this clonotype. This rearrangement joins TRBV7-9 to TRBJ2-1; 12 bases match TRBD2. CDR1 is SEHNR and CDR2 is FQNEAQ in the germline V gene (reference sequence). V was pared by 9 bases and J by 14 bases, with 8 bases of the junction left unmatched. This CDR3 has 12 residues. The CDR3 spells CASKLAGGTEFF. Here the CDR3 DNA reads TGTGCCAGTAAACTAGCGGGAGGAACAGAGTTCTTC.

This clonotype showed up many times. This chain links TRBV9 with TRBJ1-2, with a weak D call TRBD1 (5 bases). V lost 0 bases, J lost 4 bases, and 10 bases lay in between. This CDR3 is built from 14 residues. Germline V gives CDR1 SGDLS, CDR2 YYNGEE. CDR3 amino acids: CASSVGGGTYGYTF. Here the CDR3 DNA reads TGTGCCAGCAGCGTAGGAGGCGGGACCTATGGCTACACCTTC.

This rearrangement joins TRBV7-8 to TRBJ2-5; a weak D match, TRBD1 (5 bases). V was cut by 3 bases and J by 0 bases, with 11 bases left in between. This CDR3 spans 15 amino acids. Germline CDR1 is SGHVS and CDR2 is FQNEAQ. This CDR3 reads CASSFWQGDQETQYF. In DNA form, the CDR3 reads TGTGCCAGCAGCTTCTGGCAGGGCGACCAAGAGACCCAGTACTTC. Variable domain in full (rest from reference TRBV7-8 and TRBJ2-5): GAGVSQSPRYKVAKRGQDVALRCDPISGHVSLFWYQQALGQGPEFLTYFQNEAQLDKSGLPSDRFFAERPEGSVSTLKIQRTQQEDSAVYLCASSFWQGDQETQYFGPGTRLLVL.

This clonotype was seen many times. The J gene is TRBJ1-2, the V gene TRBV9; D unresolved. This CDR3 is built from 12 residues. CDR1 is SGDLS and CDR2 is YYNGEE in the germline V gene. Trimming left V 3 bases short and J 4 bases short, with 7 bases between. DNA for the CDR3: TGTGCCAGCAGCGACGAGACCTATGGCTACACCTTC. It encodes CASSDETYGYTF.

This clonotype was seen a few times. The chain has TRBV29-1 and TRBJ2-7, with TRBD2 matching over 11 bases. V lost 6 bases and J lost 6; bases outside the gene matches: 4. The germline CDR1 and CDR2 sequences are SQVTM and ANQGSEA. The CDR3 is made up of 12 amino acids. Here the CDR3 DNA reads TGCAGCGTAGTAGCGGGAGGGCCCGAGCAGTACTTC. Residues: CSVVAGGPEQYF.